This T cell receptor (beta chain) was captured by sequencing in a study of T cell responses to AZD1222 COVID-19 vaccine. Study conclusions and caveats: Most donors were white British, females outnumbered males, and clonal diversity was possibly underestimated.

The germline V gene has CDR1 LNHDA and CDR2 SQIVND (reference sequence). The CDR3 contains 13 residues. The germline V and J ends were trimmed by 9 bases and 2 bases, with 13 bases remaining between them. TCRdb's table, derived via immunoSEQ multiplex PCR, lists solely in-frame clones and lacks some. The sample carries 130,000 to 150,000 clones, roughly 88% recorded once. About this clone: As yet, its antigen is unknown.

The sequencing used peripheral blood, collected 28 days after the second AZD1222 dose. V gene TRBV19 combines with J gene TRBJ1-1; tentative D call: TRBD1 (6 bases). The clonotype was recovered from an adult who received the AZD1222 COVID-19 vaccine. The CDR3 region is CASLEQGNTEAFF. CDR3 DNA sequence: TGTGCCAGCCTAGAACAGGGAAACACTGAAGCTTTCTTT.